The 24 T cell receptor beta chains presented below share a single source sample, sequenced in a study of neurological immune-mediated disorders. Each CDR3 protein gets one entry after TCRdb re-called the 5' RACE reads with MiXCR. The sample holds some 54,000 distinct CDR3 sequences; around a tenth are singletons and the top ten take approximately 6.6%. Regarding time point: longitudinal time-point 1 (baseline). Sample: PBMCs. The receptors originated from a male donor with HTLV-1-associated myelopathy (HAM/TSP).

This clonotype was detected ten times or more. This chain connects TRBV7-9 to TRBJ2-1; D is possibly TRBD1 (5 bases). Trimming took 2 bases from V and 4 from J, leaving 6 bases between them. Germline V CDR1 and CDR2: SEHNR, FQNEAQ (reference sequence). There are 13 residues in the CDR3. The CDR3 spells CASSLSGYNEQFF. Written as DNA, the CDR3 is TGTGCCAGCAGCTTATCAGGGTACAATGAGCAGTTCTTC. Full variable domain (missing parts from reference TRBV7-9 and TRBJ2-1): DTGVSQNPRHKITKRGQNVTFRCDPISEHNRLYWYRQTLGQGPEFLTYFQNEAQLEKSRLLSDRFSAERPKGSFSTLEIQRTEQGDSAMYLCASSLSGYNEQFFGPGTRLTVL.

This clonotype was recorded many times. The chain carries TRBV19 and TRBJ2-1; 8 bases map to TRBD1. Losses at the gene ends were 7 bases for V and 4 bases for J; bases not matched to a gene: 6. The length of the CDR3 is 14 residues. Germline V gene data show CDR1 as LNHDA and CDR2 as SQIVND (reference sequence). The CDR3 DNA reads TGTGCCAGTACCCCGGACAGGGTTTACAATGAGCAGTTCTTC. Encoded protein: CASTPDRVYNEQFF. Drawing the rest from reference TRBV19 and TRBJ2-1, the complete variable domain is DGGITQSPKYLFRKEGQNVTLSCEQNLNHDAMYWYRQDPGQGLRLIYYSQIVNDFQKGDIAEGYSVSREKKESFPLTVTSAQKNPTAFYLCASTPDRVYNEQFFGPGTRLTVL.

At least ten counts were recorded for this clonotype. The rearrangement uses TRBV7-2 and TRBJ1-1; D not certain. V was trimmed by 0 bases and J by 0 bases, leaving 8 bases between them. The CDR3 contains 15 residues. CDR1 is SGHTA and CDR2 is FQGNSA in the germline V gene. Here the CDR3 reads CASSLAANMNTEAFF. CDR3 sequence (DNA): TGTGCCAGCAGCTTAGCGGCCAACATGAACACTGAAGCTTTCTTT.

This clonotype was counted ten times or more. The chain has TRBV10-3 and TRBJ2-7, with 14 bases aligning to TRBD2. The CDR3 sequence is 14 residues long. Losses at the gene ends were 5 bases for V and 6 bases for J; bases not matched to a gene: 3. CDR1 ENHRY and CDR2 SYGVKD come from the germline V gene. In DNA, the CDR3 is TGTGCCATCAGTTCAGGACTAGCGGGGGGCGAGCAGTACTTC. Translating it yields CAISSGLAGGEQYF.

This clonotype was counted at least ten times. This sequence joins TRBV18 and TRBJ1-1; no reliable D call. Trimming took 2 bases from V and 3 from J, leaving 7 bases between them. Germline CDR1 reads KGHSH; CDR2 reads LQKENI. The length of the CDR3 is 13 residues. In nucleotides, the CDR3 is TGTGCCAGCTCACCAAGCAAGGACACTGAAGCTTTCTTT. Its protein product is CASSPSKDTEAFF.

This clonotype has ten or more counts. This chain uses TRBV6-2 or TRBV6-3 with TRBJ2-7; 8 nucleotides align to TRBD2. V lost 5 bases, J lost 3 bases, and 6 bases stayed unmatched. Germline assignment: CDR1 MNHEY and CDR2 SVGEGT. This CDR3 contains 14 residues. This CDR3 reads CASSPRRGVYEQYF. The CDR3 region has the DNA TGTGCCAGCAGTCCCAGGCGGGGGGTCTACGAGCAGTACTTC.

The sample holds many counts of this clonotype. The chain uses TRBV28 and TRBJ1-6, with D hard to call. V was shortened by 6 bases and J by 14 bases, with 14 bases between the two germline ends. The CDR3 spans 12 residues. The germline V gene has CDR1 MDHEN and CDR2 SYDVKM. In DNA form, the CDR3 reads TGTGCCAGCAGCCCCGCTCAATGGTCCCTCCACTTT. Amino acids: CASSPAQWSLHF.

At least ten counts were recorded for this clonotype. The rearrangement joins TRBV7-2 to TRBJ1-3; D may be TRBD1 (5 bases). Germline V gene lookup returns CDR1 SGHTA and CDR2 FQGNSA. V lost 2 bases and J lost 3, with 20 bases in between. The CDR3 extends over 18 amino acids. CDR3 DNA: TGTGCCAGCAGCTTATGGGGCCTCGAGGACAAGTTTGGAAACACCATATATTTT. Amino acids: CASSLWGLEDKFGNTIYF.

The table lists this clonotype with many counts. The chain is built from TRBV7-9 and TRBJ1-5; no clear D gene. Germline CDR1 and CDR2: SEHNR and FQNEAQ (reference sequence). The CDR3 totals 12 residues. V was shortened by 5 bases and J by 5 bases, with 7 bases between the two germline ends. CDR3 sequence: CASSLQDQPQHF. Here the CDR3 DNA reads TGTGCCAGCAGCCTGCAGGATCAGCCCCAGCATTTT.

The table lists this clonotype with many counts. CDR3 residues: CASSYQGYEQYF. CDR3 nucleotide sequence: TGTGCCAGCAGTTATCAGGGTTACGAGCAGTACTTC. The V gene is TRBV12-3 or TRBV12-4, the J gene TRBJ2-7, with D perhaps TRBD1 (5 bases). Trimming pared 4 bases from V and 4 bases from J, leaving 8 bases between. The CDR3 has 12 residues.

About this clonotype itself: Relative to the germline gene, one junction end is altered; a read error may explain this. This chain uses TRBV20-1 with TRBJ1-1, with TRBD1 matching 7 bases. Germline CDR1 is DFQATT and CDR2 is SNEGSKA (reference sequence). CDR3 length equals 14 residues. The CDR3, as DNA: TGCAGTGCTACAAGCCAGGGGGGAGTCACTGAAGATTTCTTT. Translated: CSATSQGGVTEDFF.

In its sample, this clonotype was seen many times. The chain recombines TRBV20-1 with TRBJ2-3; D may be TRBD1 (5 bases). Germline V gene sequence: CDR1 DFQATT, CDR2 SNEGSKA (reference sequence). The V end lost 2 bases, the J end lost 2 bases, and 11 bases lay between the germline ends. This CDR3 has 14 residues. This CDR3 reads CSARTDRVTDTQYF. In DNA form, the CDR3 reads TGCAGTGCTAGAACTGACAGAGTCACAGATACGCAGTATTTT.

This clonotype was observed many times. The V gene is TRBV5-5, the J gene TRBJ1-6; D not certain. The germline V gene has CDR1 SGHKS and CDR2 YYEKEE (reference sequence). The CDR3 covers 15 residues. V was pared by 4 bases and J by 0 bases, with 8 bases between. The CDR3 reads CASSPGSSYNSPLHF. DNA for the CDR3: TGTGCCAGCAGCCCCGGGAGCTCCTATAATTCACCCCTCCACTTT.

This clonotype was counted at least ten times. The genes are TRBV7-8 and TRBJ2-5; 7 nucleotides match TRBD2. The V gene end was trimmed by 5 bases and the J gene end by 5 bases; junction bases not matched to a gene: 8. The CDR3 is made up of 14 amino acids. Germline-derived CDR1 and CDR2 are SGHVS and FQNEAQ. CDR3 nucleotide sequence: TGTGCCAGCAGCATACTGGGGGGGACGGAGACCCAGTACTTC. This gives the protein CASSILGGTETQYF.

This clonotype has a count of ten or more. V gene TRBV20-1 combines with J gene TRBJ1-5; D may be TRBD1 (5 bases). V was clipped by 3 bases and J by 3 bases, with 18 bases between them. The CDR3 has 16 amino acids. Per the germline V gene, CDR1 is DFQATT and CDR2 is SNEGSKA (reference sequence). The DNA of the CDR3 is TGCAGTGCTAGGGGGATGGGGGGGTTGAACAATCAGCCCCAGCATTTT. Residues: CSARGMGGLNNQPQHF.

This clonotype was picked up many times. V is TRBV11-3 and J is TRBJ2-6; D unclear. The CDR3 covers 15 residues. CDR1 SGHNT and CDR2 YENEEA come from the germline V gene. Deletions cut 5 bases from V and 4 bases from J, with 12 bases between. This CDR3 reads CASSPAQPGANVLTF. CDR3 sequence (DNA): TGTGCCAGCAGCCCAGCCCAGCCGGGGGCCAACGTCCTGACTTTC.

This clonotype was observed at least ten times. The V gene is TRBV6-2 or TRBV6-3, the J gene TRBJ2-5, with D uncertain. V was trimmed by 4 bases and J by 5 bases, leaving 14 bases between them. CDR1 and CDR2 from the germline V gene are MNHEY and SVGEGT. The CDR3 sequence is 14 residues long. In DNA, the CDR3 is TGTGCCAGCAGTTGGGCGACCCCGAGGGAGACCCAGTACTTC. The encoded protein is CASSWATPRETQYF.

A word on this clonotype: With a much larger clone just one base away, this may be a read error. V is TRBV14 and J is TRBJ2-3; 8 bases line up with TRBD2. The CDR3 is 15 residues long. The ends lost 2 bases at V and 7 bases at J; junction bases unmatched: 8. Germline CDR1 SGHDN, CDR2 FVKESK. The CDR3 nucleotides read TGTGCCAGCAGCCAACCCGGACTAGCCTTAAATACGCAGTATTTT. Residues: CASSQPGLALNTQYF.

The chain links TRBV20-1 to TRBJ1-5, with TRBD1 as a possible D gene (5 bases). CDR3 length: 17 residues. Trimming removed 3 bases from V and 1 base from J, with 19 bases in between. Germline-derived CDR1 and CDR2 are DFQATT and SNEGSKA (reference sequence). The CDR3 loop reads CSASWKMGGGSNQPQHF. For the CDR3, the DNA is TGCAGTGCTAGTTGGAAGATGGGGGGGGGGAGCAATCAGCCCCAGCATTTT.

This clonotype occurred many times. The genes are TRBV5-6 and TRBJ1-1; 8 positions match TRBD1. The CDR3 contains 14 residues. CDR1 SGHDT and CDR2 YYEEEE come from the germline V gene. The V gene end was trimmed by 3 bases and the J gene end by 1 base; junction bases not matched to a gene: 2. CDR3 sequence (DNA): TGTGCCAGCAGCTGGGGGACAGGGAACACTGAAGCTTTCTTT. It translates to CASSWGTGNTEAFF.

V and J are TRBV18 and TRBJ2-1; 7 bases map to TRBD2. Germline assignment: CDR1 KGHSH and CDR2 LQKENI. This CDR3 is built from 16 residues. Germline trimming cut 3 bases from V and 2 bases from J; bases unmatched to any gene: 7. CDR3 loop: CASSPSQAGTYNEQFF. The CDR3 region has the DNA TGTGCCAGCTCACCGTCCCAAGCGGGGACCTACAATGAGCAGTTCTTC.

Ten or more counts support this clonotype. The chain has TRBV6-2 or TRBV6-3 and TRBJ2-2, with 7 bases aligning to TRBD2. Germline V CDR1 and CDR2: MNHEY, SVGEGT. The CDR3 has 15 residues. The J segment lost 5 bases and the V segment lost 6 bases, leaving 9 bases of the junction unmatched. The DNA of the CDR3 is TGTGCCAGCAGCAATGAAGCGGGGATAACCGGGGAGCTGTTTTTT. It specifies CASSNEAGITGELFF.

The chain carries TRBV6-2 or TRBV6-3 and TRBJ2-1; D possibly matches TRBD1 or TRBD2 (5 bases each). This CDR3 contains 15 residues. Germline lookup yields CDR1 MNHEY and CDR2 SVGEGT. With 9 bases removed from V and 3 bases from J, the gap between germline ends came to 18 bases. CDR3 sequence: CARSRQLGVYNEQFF. The CDR3 bases are TGTGCCAGAAGTAGACAGCTGGGGGTCTACAATGAGCAGTTCTTC.

This clonotype occurred many times. This chain uses TRBV5-1 with TRBJ2-5; 10 positions agree with TRBD2. After removal of 4 bases from V and 2 bases from J, the junction contained 5 bases not matched to a gene. The CDR3 runs to 15 residues. The V gene's germline CDR1 is SGHRS and CDR2 YFSETQ. The CDR3 nucleotides read TGCGCCAGCAGCACCGGACTAGCGGATCAAGAGACCCAGTACTTC. Protein sequence: CASSTGLADQETQYF.